The rows below give T cell receptor beta chains drawn from one sample of a study of identical twins. One entry per CDR3 protein, called by TCRdb with MiXCR from the 5' RACE reads. This table holds 300,000 to 400,000 distinct CDR3 sequences, more than 9% found once. These records were also assigned to another study, of yellow fever vaccine responses in identical twins.

Material: CD8+ T cells sorted from blood. These receptors all stem from a woman aged 18-35 years in good health. Each CDR3 is given with its conserved first and last residue. Fields, in order: D gene, clone size, V gene, J gene, CDR3 DNA, CDR3 protein. A D gene is named only where the DNA matches it firmly. Expanded clones are given a class, and other clones once, few, many or no size at all.

D gene: .
clone size: few
V gene: TRBV29-1
J gene: TRBJ1-4
CDR3 DNA: TGCAGCGTTGAGGCCCGGACGGCAACTAATGAAAAACTGTTTTTT
CDR3 protein: CSVEARTATNEKLFF

D gene: TRBD2
clone size: .
V gene: TRBV5-1
J gene: TRBJ2-5
CDR3 DNA: TGCGCCAGCAGCGGGACTAGCGGGAGTCAAGAGACCCAGTACTTC
CDR3 protein: CASSGTSGSQETQYF

D gene: TRBD2
clone size: many
V gene: TRBV12-3/TRBV12-4
J gene: TRBJ2-4
CDR3 DNA: TGTGCCAGCAGTCCGGGGGGAAACATTCAGTACTTC
CDR3 protein: CASSPGGNIQYF

D gene: .
clone size: .
V gene: TRBV12-3/TRBV12-4
J gene: TRBJ2-3
CDR3 DNA: TGTGCCAGCACCCTTTCGTTAGCGGCTAGCACAGATACGCAGTATTTT
CDR3 protein: CASTLSLAASTDTQYF

D gene: .
clone size: .
V gene: TRBV28
J gene: TRBJ2-2
CDR3 DNA: TGTGCCAGCAGTCCGGGGGGGACAGGTCGGACCGGGGAGCTGTTTTTT
CDR3 protein: CASSPGGTGRTGELFF

D gene: TRBD2
clone size: .
V gene: TRBV4-1
J gene: TRBJ2-1
CDR3 DNA: TGCGCCAGCAGCCAATTTTGGCTAGCGGGCAATGAGCAGTTCTTC
CDR3 protein: CASSQFWLAGNEQFF

D gene: TRBD2
clone size: few
V gene: TRBV4-1
J gene: TRBJ2-1
CDR3 DNA: TGCGCCAGCAGCCAAGACCCGGGAGGGTTTGACAATGAGCAGTTCTTC
CDR3 protein: CASSQDPGGFDNEQFF

D gene: TRBD2
clone size: .
V gene: TRBV5-5
J gene: TRBJ2-1
CDR3 DNA: TGTGCCAGCAGCACCGGGACTCTAGCGGGGGGGCCTAATGAGCAGTTCTTC
CDR3 protein: CASSTGTLAGGPNEQFF

D gene: TRBD2
clone size: few
V gene: TRBV28
J gene: TRBJ2-1
CDR3 DNA: TGTGCCAGCAGCCTAGCGGACGCTGGGGGTTGGCAGTTCTTC
CDR3 protein: CASSLADAGGWQFF

D gene: .
clone size: .
V gene: TRBV20-1
J gene: TRBJ2-3
CDR3 DNA: TGCAGTGCTAGACCAGGGGAGGGTATCCCCACTAGCACAGATACGCAGTATTTT
CDR3 protein: CSARPGEGIPTSTDTQYF

D gene: TRBD2
clone size: .
V gene: TRBV14
J gene: TRBJ2-1
CDR3 DNA: TGTGCCAGCAGCCCGACTAGCGGCAATGAGCAGCTCTTC
CDR3 protein: CASSPTSGNEQLF

D gene: .
clone size: few
V gene: TRBV6-4
J gene: TRBJ2-1
CDR3 DNA: TGTGCCAGCAGTGACAAGGACAGCAATGAGCAGTTCTTC
CDR3 protein: CASSDKDSNEQFF

D gene: .
clone size: few
V gene: TRBV6-5
J gene: TRBJ1-1
CDR3 DNA: TGTGCCAGCAGTTACGGTCCAGCGAACACTGAAGCTTTCTTT
CDR3 protein: CASSYGPANTEAFF

D gene: .
clone size: few
V gene: TRBV4-1
J gene: TRBJ2-1
CDR3 DNA: TGCGCCAGCAGCCAGAATAGTCAGATCTACTCCTACAATGAGCAGTTCTTC
CDR3 protein: CASSQNSQIYSYNEQFF

D gene: TRBD1
clone size: few
V gene: TRBV15
J gene: TRBJ2-4
CDR3 DNA: TGTGCCACCAGCAGATCAATACAGGGGATCAAAAACATTCAGTACTTC
CDR3 protein: CATSRSIQGIKNIQYF

D gene: TRBD2
clone size: .
V gene: TRBV19
J gene: TRBJ2-1
CDR3 DNA: TGTGCCACCGTAAGCGGGACCTACAATGAGCAGTTCTTC
CDR3 protein: CATVSGTYNEQFF

D gene: .
clone size: few
V gene: TRBV4-2
J gene: TRBJ1-1
CDR3 DNA: TGTGCCAGCAGCCGAGAACAGGGAATGAACACTGAAGCTTTCTTT
CDR3 protein: CASSREQGMNTEAFF

D gene: TRBD1
clone size: few
V gene: TRBV24-1
J gene: TRBJ2-7
CDR3 DNA: TGTGCCACCAGTGACTCAGGACAGGCCTACGAGCAGTACTTC
CDR3 protein: CATSDSGQAYEQYF

D gene: TRBD1
clone size: few
V gene: TRBV20-1
J gene: TRBJ1-1
CDR3 DNA: TGCAGTGCTCTTCGGACAGGGGAATTGCCTGAAGCTTTCTTT
CDR3 protein: CSALRTGELPEAFF

D gene: .
clone size: many
V gene: TRBV19
J gene: TRBJ1-1
CDR3 DNA: TGTGCCAGTAGTCTAGGACGGGCGAACACTGAAGCTTTCTTT
CDR3 protein: CASSLGRANTEAFF

D gene: TRBD1
clone size: few
V gene: TRBV5-1
J gene: TRBJ2-1
CDR3 DNA: TGCGCCAGCAGCCAAATCGAGACAGGGGACAATGAGCAGTTCTTC
CDR3 protein: CASSQIETGDNEQFF

D gene: .
clone size: .
V gene: TRBV27
J gene: TRBJ2-2
CDR3 DNA: TGTGCCAGCAGTTTATTTGAGGACTCGAGGACCGGGGAGCTGTTTTTT
CDR3 protein: CASSLFEDSRTGELFF

D gene: TRBD1
clone size: .
V gene: TRBV28
J gene: TRBJ1-4
CDR3 DNA: TGTGCCAGCAGTCCCTCCAGGGGGCGCGAGGAAAAACTGTTTTTT
CDR3 protein: CASSPSRGREEKLFF

D gene: TRBD1
clone size: .
V gene: TRBV2
J gene: TRBJ1-5
CDR3 DNA: TGTGCCAGCAGGGACACAGGGGCCCATCAGCCCCAGCATTTT
CDR3 protein: CASRDTGAHQPQHF

D gene: .
clone size: .
V gene: TRBV20-1
J gene: TRBJ2-5
CDR3 DNA: TGCAGTGCTGAAGAACACCCGGGACGGCAAGAGACCCAGTACTTC
CDR3 protein: CSAEEHPGRQETQYF

D gene: .
clone size: few
V gene: TRBV28
J gene: TRBJ2-7
CDR3 DNA: TGTGCCAGCAGTTTTCGGCCCGGGGAGCAGTACTTC
CDR3 protein: CASSFRPGEQYF

D gene: .
clone size: .
V gene: TRBV7-9
J gene: TRBJ2-5
CDR3 DNA: TGTGCCAGCAGCTTACGGTCCGGAGGGGTCCAAGAGACCCAGTACTTC
CDR3 protein: CASSLRSGGVQETQYF

D gene: .
clone size: many
V gene: TRBV12-3/TRBV12-4
J gene: TRBJ2-7
CDR3 DNA: TGTGCCAGCAGTTCTTTCGGGGAAACCCACTACGAGCAGTACTTC
CDR3 protein: CASSSFGETHYEQYF

D gene: .
clone size: many
V gene: TRBV7-9
J gene: TRBJ2-3
CDR3 DNA: TGTGCCAGCAGCTCCGCAGATACGCAGTATTTT
CDR3 protein: CASSSADTQYF

D gene: .
clone size: .
V gene: TRBV7-9
J gene: TRBJ2-5
CDR3 DNA: TGTGCCAGCAGCCAATTGGGAAGGGGGGGACAAGAGACCCAGTACTTC
CDR3 protein: CASSQLGRGGQETQYF

D gene: .
clone size: .
V gene: TRBV12-3/TRBV12-4
J gene: TRBJ2-3
CDR3 DNA: TGTGCCAGCAGTTTCCGGGCCCGGGGGGCCCGGGCGGATACGCAGTATTTT
CDR3 protein: CASSFRARGARADTQYF

D gene: .
clone size: few
V gene: TRBV27
J gene: TRBJ2-5
CDR3 DNA: TGTGCCAGCAGTCGCGGGTCGGACCAAGAGACCCAGTACTTC
CDR3 protein: CASSRGSDQETQYF

D gene: .
clone size: few
V gene: TRBV3-1
J gene: TRBJ2-3
CDR3 DNA: TGTGCCAGCAGCCAAGTAGGTCCTTCCCCTGATAGCACAGATACGCAGTATTTT
CDR3 protein: CASSQVGPSPDSTDTQYF

D gene: TRBD2
clone size: .
V gene: TRBV9
J gene: TRBJ2-1
CDR3 DNA: TGTGCCAGCAGCGCCGGGACTAGCGTTGGTAGTGAGCAGTTCTTC
CDR3 protein: CASSAGTSVGSEQFF

D gene: .
clone size: many
V gene: TRBV20-1
J gene: TRBJ2-1
CDR3 DNA: TGCAGTGCGATAGCCCTAGCCCGAGGGAATGAGCAGTTCTTC
CDR3 protein: CSAIALARGNEQFF

D gene: TRBD2
clone size: .
V gene: TRBV7-9
J gene: TRBJ2-3
CDR3 DNA: TGTGCCAGCAGGGGCGGGGGGGCCACAGATACGCAGTATTTT
CDR3 protein: CASRGGGATDTQYF

D gene: .
clone size: few
V gene: TRBV20-1
J gene: TRBJ1-2
CDR3 DNA: TGCAGTGCTAGAGATCGTGGAAAGGGCTGGGGAAGTGGCTACACCTTC
CDR3 protein: CSARDRGKGWGSGYTF

D gene: .
clone size: few
V gene: TRBV3-1
J gene: TRBJ2-3
CDR3 DNA: TGTGCCAGCAGCCAAGGGGGGAATGAACCTTACACAGATACGCAGTATTTT
CDR3 protein: CASSQGGNEPYTDTQYF

D gene: TRBD2
clone size: .
V gene: TRBV10-2
J gene: TRBJ2-5
CDR3 DNA: TGCGCCATCCAAGCGGGAGGGCCTTTCGAGACCCAGTACTTC
CDR3 protein: CAIQAGGPFETQYF

D gene: .
clone size: .
V gene: TRBV20-1
J gene: TRBJ2-7
CDR3 DNA: TGCAGTGCTAGAGAGTGGCCCAGCGGCCACGAGCAGTACTTC
CDR3 protein: CSAREWPSGHEQYF

D gene: .
clone size: .
V gene: TRBV15
J gene: TRBJ1-6
CDR3 DNA: TGTGCCACCAGCAGAGATAGGGGGTATAATTCACCCCTCCACTTT
CDR3 protein: CATSRDRGYNSPLHF

D gene: TRBD2
clone size: .
V gene: TRBV6-2/TRBV6-3
J gene: TRBJ2-1
CDR3 DNA: TGTGCCAGCAGCAGCGGGACTGCCAATGAGCAGTTCTTC
CDR3 protein: CASSSGTANEQFF

D gene: TRBD1
clone size: .
V gene: TRBV28
J gene: TRBJ2-2
CDR3 DNA: TGTGCCAGCAGTTGGGGGACAGGGATGGCCGGGGAGCTGTTTTTT
CDR3 protein: CASSWGTGMAGELFF

D gene: .
clone size: few
V gene: TRBV27
J gene: TRBJ2-1
CDR3 DNA: TGTGCCAGCAGTTTCCTCAGACTAGACCATGAGCAGTTCTTC
CDR3 protein: CASSFLRLDHEQFF

D gene: TRBD1
clone size: .
V gene: TRBV27
J gene: TRBJ2-5
CDR3 DNA: TGTGCCAGCAGTTCATTGACAGGGCGAGAGACCCAGTACTTC
CDR3 protein: CASSSLTGRETQYF

D gene: TRBD2
clone size: .
V gene: TRBV20-1
J gene: TRBJ2-7
CDR3 DNA: TGCAGTGCTAGAGATCCAGCGGGGGATAGCGGCCCCTCCTACGAGCAGTACTTC
CDR3 protein: CSARDPAGDSGPSYEQYF

D gene: .
clone size: many
V gene: TRBV12-3/TRBV12-4
J gene: TRBJ2-7
CDR3 DNA: TGTGCCAGCAGTTTGTTTGATGGCGAGCAGTACTTC
CDR3 protein: CASSLFDGEQYF

D gene: .
clone size: few
V gene: TRBV6-4
J gene: TRBJ2-1
CDR3 DNA: TGTGCCAGCAGTGAAAACGGGAGTCCCTACAATGAGCAGTTCTTC
CDR3 protein: CASSENGSPYNEQFF

D gene: .
clone size: .
V gene: TRBV10-3
J gene: TRBJ2-1
CDR3 DNA: TGTGCCATCATGAGGGGGGATGAGCAGTTCTTC
CDR3 protein: CAIMRGDEQFF

D gene: TRBD1
clone size: few
V gene: TRBV20-1
J gene: TRBJ1-1
CDR3 DNA: TGCAGTGCCTACCACGGGACAGGAGTAGAAGCTTTCTTT
CDR3 protein: CSAYHGTGVEAFF

D gene: .
clone size: .
V gene: TRBV6-5
J gene: TRBJ2-5
CDR3 DNA: TGTGCCAGCAGTTACTCCGGGGAAGAGACCCAGTACTTC
CDR3 protein: CASSYSGEETQYF

D gene: .
clone size: .
V gene: TRBV29-1
J gene: TRBJ2-3
CDR3 DNA: TGCAGCGTTGTCCCGGACAGTGACACAGATACGCAGTATTTT
CDR3 protein: CSVVPDSDTDTQYF

D gene: .
clone size: .
V gene: TRBV10-2
J gene: TRBJ1-5
CDR3 DNA: TGCGCCAGCAGTGAGTCACTTAGGAATCAGCCCCAGCATTTT
CDR3 protein: CASSESLRNQPQHF

D gene: TRBD1
clone size: few
V gene: TRBV13
J gene: TRBJ2-1
CDR3 DNA: TGTGCCAGCAGACCCCGCACAGGGGGCGTTTACAATGAGCAGTTCTTC
CDR3 protein: CASRPRTGGVYNEQFF

D gene: TRBD1
clone size: many
V gene: TRBV4-1
J gene: TRBJ1-1
CDR3 DNA: TGCGCCAGCAGCCCCCGGGACAGGGGCGTCGGGAACACTGAAGCTTTCTTT
CDR3 protein: CASSPRDRGVGNTEAFF

D gene: .
clone size: .
V gene: TRBV9
J gene: TRBJ2-7
CDR3 DNA: TGTGCCAGCAGCGTAGGGGGAGGGGGGTACGAGCAGTACTTC
CDR3 protein: CASSVGGGGYEQYF

D gene: .
clone size: .
V gene: TRBV11-2
J gene: TRBJ1-4
CDR3 DNA: TGTGCCAGCAGCTTAGGAGCGAATAATGAAAAACTGTTTTTT
CDR3 protein: CASSLGANNEKLFF

D gene: TRBD1
clone size: .
V gene: TRBV27
J gene: TRBJ1-4
CDR3 DNA: TGTGCCAGCAGTTTAGGGCGACAGGGAGAAGGGACAACTAATGAAAAACTGTTTTTT
CDR3 protein: CASSLGRQGEGTTNEKLFF